One and the same sample provided the 4 T cell receptor beta chains below, sequenced in a study of blood T cell repertoires in COVID-19. Sequenced by immunoSEQ multiplex PCR; TCRdb stores in-frame clones only, minus some. This repertoire shows 200,000 to 250,000 clones, around 87% found once; its top ten account for 10%. Sequenced material: peripheral blood. Receptors originate from a woman between 50 and 59 years old with COVID-19, enrolled during active disease.

The V and J genes are TRBV28 and TRBJ1-3; D is possibly TRBD1 (5 bases). V was clipped by 5 bases and J by 8 bases, with 13 bases between them. The CDR3 is made up of 13 amino acids. CDR1 is MDHEN and CDR2 is SYDVKM in the germline V gene. CDR3 sequence reads: CASSPHGGYTIYF. As DNA, the CDR3 is TGTGCCAGCAGTCCCCACGGGGGATACACCATATATTTT.

This sequence joins TRBV4-1 and TRBJ2-5; TRBD1 aligns across 7 bases. Trimming at V came to 4 bases and at J to 5 bases, leaving 7 bases not matched to a gene. Germline assignment: CDR1 MGHRA and CDR2 YSYEKL. The CDR3 runs to 14 residues. The chain's CDR3 is CASSRSRGQETQYF. The CDR3 bases are TGCGCCAGCAGCCGGAGTAGGGGGCAGGAGACCCAGTACTTC.

This rearrangement joins TRBV5-6 to TRBJ2-7; D is unresolved. Trimming cost V 0 bases and J 5 bases, with 6 bases left between them. Germline loops: CDR1 SGHDT, CDR2 YYEEEE. This CDR3 has 12 residues. CDR3 nucleotide sequence: TGTGCCAGCAGCTTGGCTGGAGACGAGCAGTACTTC. The encoded protein is CASSLAGDEQYF. The variable domain in full, completed from reference TRBV5-6 and TRBJ2-7, reads DAGVTQSPTHLIKTRGQQVTLRCSPKSGHDTVSWYQQALGQGPQFIFQYYEEEERQRGNFPDRFSGHQFPNYSSELNVNALLLGDSALYLCASSLAGDEQYFGPGTRLTVT.

This chain joins TRBV4-1 and TRBJ1-4; 10 bases fit TRBD1. This CDR3 contains 16 residues. Germline CDR1 and CDR2: MGHRA and YSYEKL. The J segment lost 6 bases and the V segment lost 2 bases, leaving 6 bases of the junction unmatched. The CDR3 protein is CASSQFDRGQDEKLFF. CDR3 sequence (DNA): TGCGCCAGCAGCCAATTTGACAGGGGGCAGGATGAAAAACTGTTTTTT.